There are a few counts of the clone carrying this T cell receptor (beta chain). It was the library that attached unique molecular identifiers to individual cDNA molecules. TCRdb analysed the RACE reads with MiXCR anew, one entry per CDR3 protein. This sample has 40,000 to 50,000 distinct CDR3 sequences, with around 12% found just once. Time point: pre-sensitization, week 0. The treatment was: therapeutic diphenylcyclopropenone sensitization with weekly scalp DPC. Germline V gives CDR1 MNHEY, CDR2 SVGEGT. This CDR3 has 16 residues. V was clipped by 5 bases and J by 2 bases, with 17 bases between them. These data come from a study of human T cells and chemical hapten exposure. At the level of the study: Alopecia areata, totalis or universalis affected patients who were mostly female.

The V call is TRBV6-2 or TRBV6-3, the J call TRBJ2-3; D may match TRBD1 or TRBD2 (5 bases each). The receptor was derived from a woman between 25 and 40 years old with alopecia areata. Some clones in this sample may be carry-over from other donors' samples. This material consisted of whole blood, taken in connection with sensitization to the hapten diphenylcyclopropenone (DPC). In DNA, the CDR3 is TGTGCCAGCAGTCCCCCATCCCGGGGCTACACAGATACGCAGTATTTT. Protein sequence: CASSPPSRGYTDTQYF.